Listed below are T cell receptor beta chains from one sample, sequenced in a study of blood T cell repertoires in COVID-19. Repertoires were generated with immunoSEQ multiplex PCR, while TCRdb's copy carries only in-frame clones and drops some. The sample has 270,000 or so clones; around 86% are singletons. The sequencing sample was made of PBMCs or T cells enriched from blood (not recorded which). Receptors originate from a woman younger than 35 who had recovered from COVID-19. Both conserved end residues are part of each CDR3.

V gene: TRBV28
CDR3 protein: CASSLSSGDTDTQYF

V gene: TRBV30
CDR3 protein: CAWGDRDGTF

V gene: TRBV6-5
CDR3 protein: CASSSDRGSGNTIYF

V gene: TRBV10-2
CDR3 protein: CATRLAGAYEQYF

V gene: TRBV28
CDR3 protein: CASSTSSGNTIYF

V gene: TRBV7-6
CDR3 protein: CASSLTGSKGSTEAFF

V gene: TRBV7-9
CDR3 protein: CASSQIARGFNTEAFF

V gene: TRBV7-8
CDR3 protein: CASSSLPPWAAQDSYEQYF

V gene: TRBV4-3
CDR3 protein: CASSAWDSYNEQFF

V gene: TRBV30
CDR3 protein: CAWSVWRGGNTEAFF

V gene: TRBV7-9
CDR3 protein: CASSKTGGATGELFF

V gene: TRBV6-5
CDR3 protein: CASEWSGSKTDTQYF

V gene: TRBV27
CDR3 protein: CASSTGDKAFF

V gene: TRBV7-2
CDR3 protein: CASSLGGGSPDTQYF

V gene: TRBV15
CDR3 protein: CATSSDRVNEKLFF

V gene: TRBV15
CDR3 protein: CATSGTGQGLYGYTF

V gene: TRBV7-6
CDR3 protein: CASSLAVRTGGNTIYF

V gene: TRBV3-1/TRBV3-2
CDR3 protein: CASSQEKQVVGTDTQYF